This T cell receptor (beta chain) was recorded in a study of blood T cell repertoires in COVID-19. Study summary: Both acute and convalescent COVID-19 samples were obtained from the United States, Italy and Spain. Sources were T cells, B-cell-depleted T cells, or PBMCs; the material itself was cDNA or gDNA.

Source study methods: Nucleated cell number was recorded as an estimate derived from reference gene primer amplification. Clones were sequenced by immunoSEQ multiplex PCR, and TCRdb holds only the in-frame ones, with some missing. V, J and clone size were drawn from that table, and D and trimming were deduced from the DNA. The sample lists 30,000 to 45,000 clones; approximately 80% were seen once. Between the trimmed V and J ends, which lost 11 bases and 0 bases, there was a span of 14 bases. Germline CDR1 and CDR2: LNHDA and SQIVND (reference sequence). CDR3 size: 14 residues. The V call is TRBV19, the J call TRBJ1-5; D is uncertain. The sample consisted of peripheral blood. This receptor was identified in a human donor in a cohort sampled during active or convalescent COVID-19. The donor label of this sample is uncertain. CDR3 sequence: CAGGVQYSNQPQHF. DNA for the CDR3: TGTGCCGGCGGGGTACAATATAGCAATCAGCCCCAGCATTTT.